The 3 T cell receptor beta chains presented below share a single source sample, sequenced in a study of PD-1 blockade in classical Hodgkin lymphoma. Relapse was seen in all patients after autologous stem cell transplantation, and brentuximab vedotin exposure was variable. The table came from immunoSEQ multiplex PCR; TCRdb's copy has only in-frame clones and leaves some out. The data show about 18,000 clones, around 79% seen once. This specimen was peripheral blood mononuclear cells (PBMCs), taken before the second cycle of nivolumab. The source is a human donor with classical Hodgkin lymphoma.

This clone was counted between two and nine times. CDR3 coding DNA: TGTGCCAGCAGTGCTACCGGGACAGACAATGAGCAGTTCTTC. Protein product: CASSATGTDNEQFF. The V gene is TRBV9, the J gene TRBJ2-1; 7 bases match TRBD1. The CDR3 consists of 14 residues. In germline, CDR1 is SGDLS, CDR2 YYNGEE. V trimming: 5 bases; J trimming: 5 bases; junction bases outside the gene matches: 7.

This chain links TRBV10-3 with TRBJ2-3; D is perhaps TRBD1 or TRBD2 (5 bases each). Trimming removed 3 bases from V and 0 bases from J, with 7 bases in between. This CDR3 spans 14 amino acids. Germline CDR1 reads ENHRY; CDR2 reads SYGVKD. CDR3 in amino acids: CAISDGASTDTQYF. For the CDR3, the DNA is TGTGCCATCAGTGACGGGGCAAGCACAGATACGCAGTATTTT.

This clone was recorded once. The chain uses TRBV6-5 and TRBJ2-1; 8 positions agree with TRBD1. The V segment lost 0 bases and the J segment 5 bases; nucleotides outside the gene matches: 3. Germline loops: CDR1 MNHEY, CDR2 SVGAGI. The CDR3 contains 15 residues. The CDR3 nucleotides are TGTGCCAGCAGTTACTCGGCAGGGGGCCACAATGAGCAGTTCTTC. It yields the protein CASSYSAGGHNEQFF.